This is a list of T cell receptor beta chains from one sample in a study of Ad26.COV2.S vaccination and SARS-CoV-2 variants. The assay was immunoSEQ multiplex PCR, and TCRdb's table has in-frame clones only and misses some. Of 180,000 or so clones listed, 70% to 90% are singletons. The source material was peripheral blood, sampled after recovery from COVID-19. These receptors came from a human donor who had recovered from COVID-19. The CDR3 runs from the conserved cysteine through the conserved F or W. The D gene is left open where the match is weak. Where a row states a size, it is once, few, many or the class of an expanded clone; other rows omit it.

D,J,size,V,DNA,CDR3
NA,TRBJ2-7,NA,TRBV21-1,TGTGCCAGCAGGTATAACTACGAGCAGTACTTC,CASRYNYEQYF
NA,TRBJ2-3,NA,TRBV25-1,TGTGCCAGCGGACGGGGGATAGATACGCAGTATTTT,CASGRGIDTQYF
NA,TRBJ2-3,NA,TRBV29-1,TGCAGCGCCTCGGGTAGGAGGGATACGCAGTATTTT,CSASGRRDTQYF
NA,TRBJ2-7,few,TRBV18,TGTGCCAGCTCCCCCGATAGCTTGTCCGAGCAGTACTTC,CASSPDSLSEQYF
TRBD1,TRBJ1-1,NA,TRBV19,TGTGCCAGTAGGTCCTCTGACAGGGTAAAAGCTGAAGCTTTCTTT,CASRSSDRVKAEAFF
NA,TRBJ2-5,NA,TRBV5-1,TGCGCCAGCAGCTTGGCCTCCCCAATGCCTAGAGAGACCCAGTACTTC,CASSLASPMPRETQYF
NA,TRBJ2-2,NA,TRBV2,TGTGCCAGCAGTGCCACGTCTCCCGGGGAGCTGTTTTTT,CASSATSPGELFF
TRBD1,TRBJ1-6,NA,TRBV18,TGTGCCAGCTCATTAGTGCCAGGGGGCGCGTTGAGAGGCTCCTATAATTCACCCCTCCACTTT,CASSLVPGGALRGSYNSPLHF
NA,TRBJ1-4,NA,TRBV7-2,TGTGCCAGCAAACGTTTGGGATTTGACGGTGAAAAACTGTTTTTT,CASKRLGFDGEKLFF
NA,TRBJ2-5,NA,TRBV5-4,TGTGCCAGCAAAGCTAGCGCTAAGGAGACCCAGTACTTC,CASKASAKETQYF
NA,TRBJ1-1,NA,TRBV11-3,TGTGCCAGCAGCTCGAACGGGGGGCTCGCTGAAGCTTTCTTT,CASSSNGGLAEAFF
TRBD2,TRBJ2-1,NA,TRBV6-1,TGTGCCAGCAGTGATCGACTAGCGGGAGAATCCTACAATGAGCAGTTCTTC,CASSDRLAGESYNEQFF
NA,TRBJ1-1,NA,TRBV7-3,TGTGCCAGCAGCTTAGATGGGGCCAGGGCCACTGAAGCTTTCTTT,CASSLDGARATEAFF
NA,TRBJ1-2,NA,TRBV9,TGTGCCAGCAGCTCGAGGGGGGGTCAGTATGGCTACACCTTC,CASSSRGGQYGYTF